This TCR beta chain was found in a study of radiotherapy plus CTLA-4 blockade in lung cancer. J was trimmed by 2 bases and V by 8 bases; bases with no gene match: 11. There are 15 residues in the CDR3. The germline CDR1 and CDR2 sequences are MGHDK and SYGVNS. TCRdb's table, derived via immunoSEQ multiplex PCR, lists solely in-frame clones and lacks some. Among tens of thousands of clones listed, just under 75% were seen once. This receptor was obtained from a human donor with non-small cell lung cancer who had stable disease on radiotherapy plus ipilimumab. V usage is TRBV25-1 and J usage is TRBJ1-2; 7 bases fit TRBD1. The source was peripheral blood, collected from a patient treated with radiotherapy plus ipilimumab. The CDR3 bases are TGTGCCAGCTCCCCGGCGGGGACAGCGAACTATGGCTACACCTTC. Translating gives CASSPAGTANYGYTF.